This T cell receptor beta chain is from a study of blood T cells in healthy people across ages. Points on this clonotype: The antigen remains undetermined.

With a J-beta primer mix and a sample-barcoded 5' primer, a second PCR ran 7 to 11 cycles. A template-switch adaptor that had 12 random nucleotides put a tag on each cDNA molecule. TCRdb processed the 5' RACE reads anew with MiXCR; each CDR3 protein has one entry. Of roughly 860,000 distinct CDR3 sequences in the sample, less than 80% were seen once. Study results and limitations: Samples with more naive T cells showed higher observed beta diversity. Unsorted PBMC input precluded a conclusive naive versus antigen-experienced comparison.

Per the germline V gene, CDR1 is MNHEY and CDR2 is SVGEGT. This CDR3 has 15 amino acids. V trimming: 0 bases; J trimming: 6 bases; junction bases outside the gene matches: 7. This receptor was obtained from a man aged 25-45 years in good health. The chain has TRBV6-2 or TRBV6-3 and TRBJ2-7, with TRBD1 identical over 8 bases. Specimen: blood. CDR3 region: CASSYSNPGGSEQYF. CDR3 nucleotides: TGTGCCAGCAGTTACTCAAACCCAGGGGGCTCCGAGCAGTACTTC.